This T cell receptor (beta chain) was captured by sequencing in a study of T-cell reconstitution after alpha-beta-depleted transplantation in children. Germline V CDR1 and CDR2: KGHSH, LQKENI. The CDR3 length is 14 residues. V was pared by 10 bases and J by 9 bases, with 22 bases between. This clonotype was seen a few times. Preparing the TCRbeta library involved the use of unique molecular identifiers. One entry per CDR3 protein results from TCRdb running MiXCR on the PCR reads. The sample records about 610,000 distinct CDR3 sequences, about 10% being singletons. This chain uses TRBV18 with TRBJ2-1, with D perhaps matching TRBD2 (5 bases). The TCR sequence derives from a human donor who donated a stem cell graft to a child with acute myeloid leukemia. This specimen was PBMCs from the stem cell graft donor, taken from the stem cell graft. CDR3 sequence: CATSRGTVAGEQFF. CDR3 DNA sequence: TGTGCCACCTCCCGGGGAACAGTGGCCGGTGAGCAGTTCTTC. Variable domain in full (rest from reference TRBV18 and TRBJ2-1): NAGVMQNPRHLVRRRGQEARLRCSPMKGHSHVYWYRQLPEEGLKFMVYLQKENIIDESGMPKERFSAEFPKEGPSILRIQQVVRGDSAAYFCATSRGTVAGEQFFGPGTRLTVL.